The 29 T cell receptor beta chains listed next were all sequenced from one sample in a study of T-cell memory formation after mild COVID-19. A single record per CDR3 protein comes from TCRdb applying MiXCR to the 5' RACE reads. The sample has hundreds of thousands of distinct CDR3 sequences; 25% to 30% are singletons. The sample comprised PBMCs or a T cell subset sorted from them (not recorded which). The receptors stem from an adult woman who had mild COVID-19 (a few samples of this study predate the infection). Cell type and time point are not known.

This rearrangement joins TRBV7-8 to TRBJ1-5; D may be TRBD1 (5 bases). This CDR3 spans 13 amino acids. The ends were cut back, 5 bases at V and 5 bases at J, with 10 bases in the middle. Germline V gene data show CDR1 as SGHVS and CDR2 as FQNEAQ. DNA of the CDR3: TGTGCCAGCAGCACCACGACAGATCAGCCCCAGCATTTT. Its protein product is CASSTTTDQPQHF.

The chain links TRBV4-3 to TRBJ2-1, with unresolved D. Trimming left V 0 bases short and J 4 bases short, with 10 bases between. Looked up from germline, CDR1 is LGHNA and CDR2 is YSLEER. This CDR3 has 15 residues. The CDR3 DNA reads TGCGCCAGCAGCCAAGATCGGAAAGGGTACAATGAGCAGTTCTTC. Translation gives CASSQDRKGYNEQFF.

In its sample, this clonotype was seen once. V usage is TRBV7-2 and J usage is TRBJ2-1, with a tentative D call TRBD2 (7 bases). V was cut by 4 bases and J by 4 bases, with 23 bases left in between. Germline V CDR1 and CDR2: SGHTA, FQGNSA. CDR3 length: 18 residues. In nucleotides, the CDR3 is TGTGCCAGCAGCTCCCCGGGGGGAGGGGGACAAGGATACAATGAGCAGTTCTTC. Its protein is CASSSPGGGGQGYNEQFF.

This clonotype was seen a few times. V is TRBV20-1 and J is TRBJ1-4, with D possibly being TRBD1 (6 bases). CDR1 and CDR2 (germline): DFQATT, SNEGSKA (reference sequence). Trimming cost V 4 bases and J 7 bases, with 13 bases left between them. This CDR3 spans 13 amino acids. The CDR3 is CSATTGRVEKLFF. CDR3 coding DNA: TGCAGTGCTACAACAGGGAGAGTTGAAAAACTGTTTTTT.

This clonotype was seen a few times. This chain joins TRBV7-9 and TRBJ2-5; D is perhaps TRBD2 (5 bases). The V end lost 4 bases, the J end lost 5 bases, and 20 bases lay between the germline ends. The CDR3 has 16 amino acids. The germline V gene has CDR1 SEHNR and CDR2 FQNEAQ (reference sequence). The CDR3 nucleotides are TGTGCCAGCAGCTCAGCACCCTTTGGGATAGCGGAGACCCAGTACTTC. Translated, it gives CASSSAPFGIAETQYF.

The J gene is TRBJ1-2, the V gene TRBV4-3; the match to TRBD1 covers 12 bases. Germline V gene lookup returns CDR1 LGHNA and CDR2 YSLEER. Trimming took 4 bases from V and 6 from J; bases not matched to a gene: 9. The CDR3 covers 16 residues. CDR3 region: CASSPGGTGGVDGYTF. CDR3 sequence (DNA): TGCGCCAGCAGCCCTGGGGGGACAGGGGGCGTAGATGGCTACACCTTC.

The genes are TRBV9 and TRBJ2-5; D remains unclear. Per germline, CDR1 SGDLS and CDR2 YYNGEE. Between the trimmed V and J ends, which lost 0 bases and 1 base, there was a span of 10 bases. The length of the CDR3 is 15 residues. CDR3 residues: CASSVEGGFQETQYF. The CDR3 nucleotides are TGTGCCAGCAGCGTAGAGGGTGGGTTCCAAGAGACCCAGTACTTC.

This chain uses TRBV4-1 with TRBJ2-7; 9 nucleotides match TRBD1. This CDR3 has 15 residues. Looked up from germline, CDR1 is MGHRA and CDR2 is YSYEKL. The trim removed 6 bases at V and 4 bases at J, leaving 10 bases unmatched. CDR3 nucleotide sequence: TGCGCCAGCAGTCCGGGCGGGACAGGGCAATACGAGCAGTACTTC. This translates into CASSPGGTGQYEQYF.

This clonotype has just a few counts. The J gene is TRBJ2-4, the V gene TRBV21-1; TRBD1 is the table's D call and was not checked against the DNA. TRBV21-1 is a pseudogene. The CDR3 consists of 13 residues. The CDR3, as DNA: TGTGCCAGCAGCAAAGCGCTTGTAGGACGGGGGTACTTC. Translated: CASSKALVGRGYF.

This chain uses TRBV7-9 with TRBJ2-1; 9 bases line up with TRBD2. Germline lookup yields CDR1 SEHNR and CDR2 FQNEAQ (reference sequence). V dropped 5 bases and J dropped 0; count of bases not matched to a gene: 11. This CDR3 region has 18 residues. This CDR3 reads CASSPLLARGGSYNEQFF. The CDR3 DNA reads TGTGCCAGCAGCCCCCTTCTGGCGCGGGGGGGCTCCTACAATGAGCAGTTCTTC. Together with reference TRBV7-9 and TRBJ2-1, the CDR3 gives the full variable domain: DTGVSQNPRHKITKRGQNVTFRCDPISEHNRLYWYRQTLGQGPEFLTYFQNEAQLEKSRLLSDRFSAERPKGSFSTLEIQRTEQGDSAMYLCASSPLLARGGSYNEQFFGPGTRLTVL.

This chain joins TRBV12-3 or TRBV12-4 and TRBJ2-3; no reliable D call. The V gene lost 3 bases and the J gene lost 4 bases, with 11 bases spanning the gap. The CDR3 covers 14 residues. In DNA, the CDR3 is TGTGCCAGCAGTTTGGTCCTGCCCCCAGATACGCAGTATTTT. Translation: CASSLVLPPDTQYF.

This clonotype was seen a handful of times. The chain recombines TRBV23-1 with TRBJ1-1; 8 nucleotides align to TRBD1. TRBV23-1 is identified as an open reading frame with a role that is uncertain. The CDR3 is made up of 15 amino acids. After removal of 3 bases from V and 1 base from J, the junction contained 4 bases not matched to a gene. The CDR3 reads CASSQGDRWNTEAFF. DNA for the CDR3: TGCGCCAGCAGTCAGGGGGACAGGTGGAACACTGAAGCTTTCTTT.

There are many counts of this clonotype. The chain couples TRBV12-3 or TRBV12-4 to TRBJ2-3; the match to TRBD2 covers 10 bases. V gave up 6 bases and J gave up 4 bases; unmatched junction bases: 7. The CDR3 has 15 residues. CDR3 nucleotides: TGTGCCAGCAGAGCTAGCGGGAGTCACCCAGATACGCAGTATTTT. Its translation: CASRASGSHPDTQYF.

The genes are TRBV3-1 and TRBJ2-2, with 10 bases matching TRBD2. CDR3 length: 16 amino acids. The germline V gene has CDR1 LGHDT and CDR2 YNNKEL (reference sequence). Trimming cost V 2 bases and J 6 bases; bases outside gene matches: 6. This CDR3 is CASSQTLAGAAGELFF. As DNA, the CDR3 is TGTGCCAGCAGCCAAACCCTAGCGGGAGCGGCCGGGGAGCTGTTTTTT.

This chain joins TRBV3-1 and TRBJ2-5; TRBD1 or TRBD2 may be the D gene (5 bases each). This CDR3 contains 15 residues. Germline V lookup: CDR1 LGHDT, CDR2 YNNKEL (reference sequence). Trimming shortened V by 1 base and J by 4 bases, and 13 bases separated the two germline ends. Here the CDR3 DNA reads TGTGCCAGCAGCCAAGCGGGGCCGGGGAGAGAGACCCAGTACTTC. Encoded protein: CASSQAGPGRETQYF.

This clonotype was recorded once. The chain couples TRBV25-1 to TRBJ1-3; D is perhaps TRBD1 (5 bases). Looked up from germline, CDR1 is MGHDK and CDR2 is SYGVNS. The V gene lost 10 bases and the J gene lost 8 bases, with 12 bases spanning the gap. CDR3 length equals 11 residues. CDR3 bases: TGTGCCACCCTGGGGGGACACACCATATATTTT. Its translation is CATLGGHTIYF.

In nucleotides, the CDR3 is TGTGCCAGCAGCTTAGTTGGGACAGGGGGGAGTAGAGATACGCAGTATTTT. Translated: CASSLVGTGGSRDTQYF. V is TRBV7-2 and J is TRBJ2-3, with 11 bases that match TRBD1. Trimming removed 1 base from V and 5 bases from J; junction bases left unmatched: 8. This CDR3 has 17 amino acids. Germline values: CDR1 SGHTA, CDR2 FQGNSA.

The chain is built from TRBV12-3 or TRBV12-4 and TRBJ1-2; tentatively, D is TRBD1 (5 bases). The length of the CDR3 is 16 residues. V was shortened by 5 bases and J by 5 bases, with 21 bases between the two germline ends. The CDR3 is CASSLWGTAAEYGYTF. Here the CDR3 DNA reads TGTGCCAGCAGTCTATGGGGGACTGCGGCGGAGTATGGCTACACCTTC.

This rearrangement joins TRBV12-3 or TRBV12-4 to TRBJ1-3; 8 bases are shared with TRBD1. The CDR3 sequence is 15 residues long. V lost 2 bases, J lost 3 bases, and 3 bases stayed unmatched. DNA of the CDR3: TGTGCCAGCAGTTTACTCACAGGGGGTGGAAACACCATATATTTT. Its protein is CASSLLTGGGNTIYF.

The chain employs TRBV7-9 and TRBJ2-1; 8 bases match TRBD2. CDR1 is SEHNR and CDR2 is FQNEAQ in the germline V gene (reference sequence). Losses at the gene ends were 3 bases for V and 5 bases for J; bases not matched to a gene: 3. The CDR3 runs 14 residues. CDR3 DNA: TGTGCCAGCAGCTTTCAGGGACTAGACAATGAGCAGTTCTTC. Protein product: CASSFQGLDNEQFF.

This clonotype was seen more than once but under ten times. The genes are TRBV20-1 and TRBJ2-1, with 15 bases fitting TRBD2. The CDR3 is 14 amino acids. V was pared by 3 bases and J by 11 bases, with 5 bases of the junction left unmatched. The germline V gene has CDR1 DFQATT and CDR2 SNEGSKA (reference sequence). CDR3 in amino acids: CSASEGLAGGQQFF. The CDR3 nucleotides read TGCAGTGCTAGCGAAGGACTAGCGGGGGGGCAGCAGTTCTTC.

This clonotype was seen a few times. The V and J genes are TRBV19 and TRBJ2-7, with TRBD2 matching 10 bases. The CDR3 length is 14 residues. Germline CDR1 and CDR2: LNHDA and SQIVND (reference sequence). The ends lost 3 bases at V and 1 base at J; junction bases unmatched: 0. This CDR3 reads CASSISGRSYEQYF. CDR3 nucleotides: TGTGCCAGTAGTATTAGCGGGAGGTCCTACGAGCAGTACTTC.

The CDR3 DNA sequence: TGTGCCAGTAGTATTAATCCTGGGGCCAACGTCCTGACTTTC. Its translation is CASSINPGANVLTF. The chain combines TRBV19 with TRBJ2-6; no reliable D call. The V end was cut by 3 bases, the J end by 2 bases, with 5 bases between. The CDR3 runs 14 residues. Germline V lookup: CDR1 LNHDA, CDR2 SQIVND (reference sequence).

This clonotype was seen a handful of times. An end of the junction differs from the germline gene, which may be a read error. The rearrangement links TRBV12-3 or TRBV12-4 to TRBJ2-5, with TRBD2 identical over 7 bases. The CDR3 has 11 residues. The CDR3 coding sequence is TGTGCCAGCAGTCTCGGACTAGGGAGGAACTTC. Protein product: CASSLGLGRNF.

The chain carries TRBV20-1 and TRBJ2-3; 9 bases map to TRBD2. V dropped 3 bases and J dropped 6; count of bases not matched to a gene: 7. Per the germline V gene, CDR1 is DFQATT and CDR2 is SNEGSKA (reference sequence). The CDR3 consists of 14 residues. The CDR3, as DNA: TGCAGTGCTAGGGTAGCGGGAGAGGGGGATACGCAGTATTTT. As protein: CSARVAGEGDTQYF.

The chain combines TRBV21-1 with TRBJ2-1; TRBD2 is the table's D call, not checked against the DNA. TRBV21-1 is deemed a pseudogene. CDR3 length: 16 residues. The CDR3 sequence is CASSKGSSLFDNEQFF. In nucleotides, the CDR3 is TGTGCCAGCAGCAAAGGGTCCTCCCTGTTCGACAATGAGCAGTTCTTC.

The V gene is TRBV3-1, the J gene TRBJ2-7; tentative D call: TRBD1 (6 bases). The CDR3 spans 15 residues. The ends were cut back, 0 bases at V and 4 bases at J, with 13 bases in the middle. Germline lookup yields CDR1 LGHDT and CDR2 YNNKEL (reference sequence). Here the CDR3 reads CASSQDPSDSYEQYF. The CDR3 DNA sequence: TGTGCCAGCAGCCAAGATCCGTCGGACAGTTACGAGCAGTACTTC.

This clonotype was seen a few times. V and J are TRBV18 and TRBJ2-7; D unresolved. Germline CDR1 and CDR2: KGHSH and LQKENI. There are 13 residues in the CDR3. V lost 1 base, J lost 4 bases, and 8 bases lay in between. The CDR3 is CASSPQIDYEQYF. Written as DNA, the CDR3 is TGTGCCAGCTCACCACAGATCGATTACGAGCAGTACTTC.

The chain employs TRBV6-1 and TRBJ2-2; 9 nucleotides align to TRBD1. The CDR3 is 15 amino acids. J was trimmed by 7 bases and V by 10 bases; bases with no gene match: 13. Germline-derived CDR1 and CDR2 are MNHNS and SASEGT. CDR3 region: CATAEHRGLGGELFF. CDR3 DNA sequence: TGTGCCACCGCCGAGCACAGGGGGCTTGGCGGGGAGCTGTTTTTT.